This TCR beta chain is drawn from a study of cytomegalovirus exposure and HLA in healthy donors (dated by TCRdb to 2016 to 2017). General notes on the study: In an earlier analysis of under 600 of the donors, 250 to 350 Gb of sequence data and 90 million to 120 million unique TCR beta sequences from some 170 million T cells were reported. About 330 gigabases of sequencing data and tens of millions of unique TCR sequences made up an early release that covered approximately 700 HLA-typed donors. The genetic ancestry cluster associated with self-reported Caucasian donors included about 81% of the roughly 410 genotyped donors. Donor age, sex, ethnicity and CMV serostatus were compiled alongside the repertoire data. Across around 400 genotyped donors of the cohort, an average of 235,054 unique TCR beta nucleotide sequences per donor were sequenced, and roughly 18% of those sequences were non-productive. Because of strong linkage in the cohort, roughly five DR-DQ haplotypes were treated as single units for association and clustering. The T cell repertoires of under 750 subjects were profiled by immunosequencing and related to cytomegalovirus serostatus. The study aimed to test whether signatures of past pathogen exposure could be identified by cataloging public T cell receptors. All discovery cohort repertoires had been generated on a single sequencing platform. The study combined high-throughput TCR immunosequencing, statistical association of individual TCRs with disease status, and machine learning to predict cytomegalovirus infection status. Besides the first cohort of roughly 700 subjects, a separate validation cohort made up of 120 different subjects was used. The number of donors typed differed by locus, with roughly 620-640 for A, B, C, DRB1 and DQB1, more than 500 for DQA1, 606 for DPA1, and some 470 for DPB1. HLA typing included class I and class II loci at four-digit resolution. Genome-wide SNP genotypes for about 55% of the roughly 670 donors were used in a later genetic analysis, which treated that subset as a discovery cohort. To decide whether each TCR beta V gene segment behaved as functional or pseudogenic, an earlier analysis of some 600 of the donors relied on high-throughput TCR beta sequencing. Rather than using new phenotypic data, the later analysis identified candidate immune exposures from TCR beta sequences and from how often those sequences occurred across donors. A later analysis re-analyzed previously published TCR beta repertoires from 666 donors and added high-resolution HLA genotyping to study TCR occurrence patterns.

In total, approximately 610 healthy bone marrow donors made up the cohort. At the time of sampling, every cohort member was nominally healthy, though immune exposures that went unrecorded were likely present. The donor was CMV seropositive and was included in the group of about 290 seropositive cohort members. Every donor gave a peripheral blood sample, and the peripheral blood mononuclear cells from that sample were used for TCR beta sequencing. Genomic DNA was extracted from the blood cell samples with the Qiagen DNeasy Blood Extraction Kit. Here is what the overall study found, with its caveats: Because HLA typing was missing for some donors at each locus, association tests included only the typed subset. A later analysis reported that several top co-occurrence clusters appeared linked to parvovirus B19, influenza, CMV and Epstein-Barr virus. Broadly in line with IMGT annotations, most TCR beta V segments showed up in productive rearrangements about 87% or about 30% of the time in an earlier analysis of 587 of the donors. Over 15 rarely observed V segments, including chromosome 9 orphons, were excluded from the earlier analysis of several hundred of the donors because counts were too low. Strong co-occurrence of HLA alleles, especially DR and DQ, made assigning TCR associations to individual alleles difficult. The study gave a list of about 170 TCR beta chains associated with cytomegalovirus. Compared with the roughly 670-donor mean, donors in an Asian-associated ancestry cluster had fewer N-insertions in productive TCRs, according to a later genetic analysis. In vitro tests confirmed that a few of the cytomegalovirus-associated TCR beta chains recognize cytomegalovirus antigens. While some public TCRs were present in many individuals, most TCR sequences turned up only very rarely across donors. A later analysis found that most CMV-associated TCR beta chains appeared HLA-restricted, with HLA associations seemingly driven largely by CMV exposure. The authors suggested that the approach could potentially be extended to other disease states and immunological phenotypes. CMV serostatus was the only immune exposure information available for the cohort. A later analysis associated 16,951 TCR beta sequences with specific HLA alleles at a false discovery rate of 0.05. A cluster of highly shared sequence variants was judged likely to represent a technical artifact of the sequencing pipeline. Roughly uniform sequencing depth across donors was assumed in presence/absence analyses, although this assumption may not hold. In a later analysis, the rate of TCR association differed among HLA loci, with DRB1 alleles having the most associated TCRs and HLA-C alleles having the fewest. Some IMGT-functional V segments, including TRBV6-2 and TRBV6-3, could not be distinguished by the 87-base-pair reads and were therefore excluded. The cohort was sequenced for TCR beta chains only, and without alpha or paired-chain data the features that could be detected were limited. In a later analysis, HLA-associated TCR beta chains were found to be more clonally expanded and to have lower generation probabilities than equally common non-associated chains. The classifier was reported to diagnose cytomegalovirus status with high specificity and sensitivity in both the original and validation cohorts. A further reported finding was that TCR beta sequences accurately predicted the HLA-A and HLA-B alleles for most subjects in the first cohort. A later genetic analysis associated a missense DCLRE1C variant with V-gene and J-gene trimming of TCR beta chains, and an independent cohort replicated the association. Correlated functional status among segregating V segments might reflect linkage disequilibrium, but an unknown experimental factor could not be ruled out.

This clone turned up a few times. Its specific antigen is unknown. No qualities accompany the bases; no much larger clone lies one base away. Libraries were made using the immunoSEQ multiplex PCR assay. The multiplex PCR relied on a mix of 60 forward primers for TCR Vbeta segments and 13 reverse primers for TCR Jbeta segments. Amplification of the CDR3 region of rearranged TCR beta genes was performed with a multiplex PCR assay on genomic DNA. The Illumina HiSeq System was used to sequence the amplified TCR beta libraries as 87-base-pair reads. On the authors' methods: Across the 670 or so repertoires, a later analysis counted about 81 million unique TCR beta chains, some 11 million of which were shared by at least two donors. Raw reads were error-corrected and collapsed into unique sequences by a nearest-neighbor algorithm in which closely related sequences were merged to remove PCR and sequencing errors. V, D and J gene segments were assigned by aligning CDR3 sequences to IMGT reference sequences. For a sequence to be retained, at least a six-nucleotide match to both a V gene segment and a J gene segment was required. A rearrangement counted as productive if the CDR3 had no stop codons and remained in frame with V and J, and every other rearrangement counted as non-productive. Following IMGT convention, CDR3 was defined as the stretch from the second conserved V-encoded cysteine up to the conserved J-encoded phenylalanine. Sequences without an unambiguous match to a single V gene segment were excluded from the earlier analysis of 450 to 650 of the donors. An earlier analysis of a few hundred of the donors classified V segments as functional when productive rearrangements were above 56.7% and as segregating when the standard deviation between donors was above 5%. A statistical classification framework was built to diagnose cytomegalovirus status from the catalog of TCR beta chain sequences. In a later analysis, TCR nucleotide sequences were compared against IMGT/GENE-DB human TR gene sequences so that V and J genes could be assigned. A later analysis assigned CDR3 sequences and most-parsimonious VDJ recombination scenarios with the TCRdist pipeline. In a later analysis, each TCR beta chain was defined by its CDR3 amino acid sequence together with its V-gene family, and reads without a unique V-gene family were excluded. A later analysis removed 600 or so highly shared, low-generation-probability nucleotide sequences to deal with suspected cross-contamination and a sequencing artifact. In a later analysis, a clonal expansion index was calculated for each public chain from normalized within-repertoire ranks of inferred template counts. Generation probabilities in a later analysis came from a VDJ recombination model fitted to out-of-frame rearrangements, and those results were checked against IGoR. Hypergeometric tests were used in a later analysis to score TCR-TCR, TCR-HLA and TCR-CMV co-occurrence, with a repertoire-size bias correction applied to the TCR pairs. In a later analysis, false discovery rates were estimated by permuting HLA or CMV assignments 20 times. In a later analysis, co-occurring TCRs were grouped using DBSCAN, with TCRdist sequence similarity added in when clustering inside HLA-allele-positive subsets. Repertoires with fewer than 30,000 or more than 120,000 public chains were left out of co-occurrence clustering, as were a handful of repertoires with anomalous nucleotide sharing. Drawn from immuneACCESS, this table holds only the in-frame rearrangements with V and J called that TCRdb kept. Clones are partly lost; checked studies trace under half to an unresolved V gene and leave the rest unexplained. Clone size and the V and J calls come from that table; the DNA yielded D and trimming. Counted in this sample were 95,000 to 150,000 clones; approximately 80% of them appeared once. 7.5% to 9% of the sample is in the top ten clones.

From cysteine to phenylalanine, the CDR3 is 14 amino acids long. Only the CDR3 DNA is retained, 42 bases long and in frame from the first base. CDR1 and CDR2 were assigned from the germline V gene as MDHEN and SYDVKM. V loses 6 bases, J loses 5 bases, and the germline ends lie 14 bases apart. The sample was PBMCs. The V and J genes are TRBV28 and TRBJ1-5, with no D gene named confidently. The origin of this receptor is a female donor in good health and CMV-seropositive. The DNA reads TGTGCCAGCAGACCTGAATCGGGGTATCAGCCCCAGCATTTT. Its coded protein is CASRPESGYQPQHF.